This TCR beta chain was sequenced in a study of T-cell memory formation after mild COVID-19. TCRdb redid the calling of the 5' RACE reads with MiXCR, one entry per CDR3 protein. The table has roughly 130,000 distinct CDR3 sequences, less than 6.5% seen once. CDR1 and CDR2 (germline): MGHRA, YSYEKL. V lost 2 bases, J lost 2 bases, and 3 bases stayed unmatched. The CDR3 runs to 17 residues. Specimen: PBMCs or a T cell subset sorted from them (not recorded which). V is TRBV4-1 and J is TRBJ2-3; 14 bases are shared with TRBD2. This TCR came from an adult woman who had mild COVID-19 (a few samples of this study predate the infection). Cell type and time point are not known. As DNA, the CDR3 is TGCGCCAGCAGCCAATCGGGACTAGCGGGGGTCACAGATACGCAGTATTTT. This sequence encodes CASSQSGLAGVTDTQYF.